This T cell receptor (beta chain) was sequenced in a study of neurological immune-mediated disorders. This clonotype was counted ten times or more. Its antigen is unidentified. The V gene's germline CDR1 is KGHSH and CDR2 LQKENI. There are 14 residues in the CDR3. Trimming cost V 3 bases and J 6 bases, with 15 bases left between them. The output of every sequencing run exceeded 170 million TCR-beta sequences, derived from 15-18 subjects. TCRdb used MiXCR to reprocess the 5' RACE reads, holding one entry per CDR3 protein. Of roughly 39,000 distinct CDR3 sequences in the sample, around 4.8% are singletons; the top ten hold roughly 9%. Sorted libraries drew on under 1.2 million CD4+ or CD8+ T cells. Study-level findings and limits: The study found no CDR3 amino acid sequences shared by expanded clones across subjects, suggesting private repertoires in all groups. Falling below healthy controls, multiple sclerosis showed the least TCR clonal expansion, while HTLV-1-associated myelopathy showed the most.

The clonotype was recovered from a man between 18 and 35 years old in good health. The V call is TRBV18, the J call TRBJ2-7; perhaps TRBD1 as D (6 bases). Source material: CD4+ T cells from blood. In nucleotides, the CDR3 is TGTGCCAGCTCACCCGACCAACAGGGATCCGAGCAGTACTTC. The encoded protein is CASSPDQQGSEQYF.